A single sample gave rise to the 8 T cell receptor beta chains below, sequenced in a study of T cell responses to AZD1222 COVID-19 vaccine. TCRdb's table, derived via immunoSEQ multiplex PCR, lists solely in-frame clones and lacks some. The sample consists of over 70,000 clones, about 74% of them appearing once. The sequenced sample was peripheral blood, obtained 28 days after the second dose of the MenACWY control vaccine. Receptors were obtained from an adult who received the MenACWY meningococcal vaccine as a control.

CDR3 loop: CASMRTRGVNSPLHF. The CDR3 DNA reads TGTGCCAGCATGCGGACACGGGGGGTTAATTCACCCCTCCACTTT. J is TRBJ1-6 and V is TRBV6-5; tentatively, D is TRBD1 (5 bases). Germline V lookup: CDR1 MNHEY, CDR2 SVGAGI. This CDR3 is built from 15 residues. V lost 7 bases and J lost 6, with 16 bases in between.

V and J are TRBV11-2 and TRBJ2-3, with TRBD1 as a possible D gene (6 bases). Trimming cost V 6 bases and J 0 bases, with 16 bases left between them. CDR1 and CDR2 from the germline V gene are SGHAT and FQNNGV. The CDR3 extends over 16 amino acids. As DNA, the CDR3 is TGTGCCAGCAGTCAAGCCCCGACAGGTAGCACAGATACGCAGTATTTT. Translating gives CASSQAPTGSTDTQYF.

J is TRBJ1-4 and V is TRBV6-2 or TRBV6-3; tentative D call: TRBD1 (6 bases). The CDR3 has 13 residues. V was trimmed by 6 bases and J by 8 bases, leaving 13 bases between them. CDR1 MNHEY and CDR2 SVGEGT come from the germline V gene. The CDR3 bases are TGTGCCAGCAGCCCCGTGGGGGGCGAAAAACTGTTTTTT. It is translated as CASSPVGGEKLFF.

V and J are TRBV2 and TRBJ2-7; 11 bases are a match to TRBD1. The J segment lost 4 bases and the V segment lost 7 bases, leaving 6 bases of the junction unmatched. Germline CDR1 is SNHLY and CDR2 is FYNNEI. The CDR3 runs to 14 residues. The CDR3 region is CASNRDRGVYEQYF. Here the CDR3 DNA reads TGTGCCAGCAATCGGGACAGGGGGGTTTACGAGCAGTACTTC.

The chain carries TRBV9 and TRBJ2-1; D perhaps matches TRBD2 (7 bases). V gave up 0 bases and J gave up 1 base, with 11 bases separating them. This CDR3 region has 16 residues. Germline CDR1 SGDLS, CDR2 YYNGEE. The CDR3 region is CASSVAGGLSYNEQFF. CDR3 bases: TGTGCCAGCAGCGTAGCGGGGGGCCTGTCCTACAATGAGCAGTTCTTC. Using reference TRBV9 and TRBJ2-1 for the parts outside the CDR3, the full variable domain is DSGVTQTPKHLITATGQRVTLRCSPRSGDLSVYWYQQSLDQGLQFLIQYYNGEERAKGNILERFSAQQFPDLHSELNLSSLELGDSALYFCASSVAGGLSYNEQFFGPGTRLTVL.

The V and J genes are TRBV30 and TRBJ1-2, with 7 bases that match TRBD1. J was trimmed by 8 bases and V by 3 bases; bases with no gene match: 6. CDR3 length: 12 residues. Germline CDR1 reads GTSNPN; CDR2 reads SVGIG (reference sequence). CDR3: CAWRGNRGGYTF. DNA for the CDR3: TGTGCCTGGAGGGGGAACAGGGGCGGCTACACCTTC.

J is TRBJ2-6 and V is TRBV9; D uncertain. V lost 7 bases and J lost 2, with 4 bases in between. Germline values: CDR1 SGDLS, CDR2 YYNGEE. This CDR3 region has 12 residues. The CDR3 loop is CASGTGANVLTF. DNA of the CDR3: TGTGCCAGCGGAACTGGGGCCAACGTCCTGACTTTC.

This clone was detected ten times or more. V and J are TRBV7-8 and TRBJ1-5; a weak D match, TRBD1 (5 bases). The CDR3 covers 12 residues. Trimming removed 5 bases at V and 6 bases at J, with 8 bases between. CDR1 is SGHVS and CDR2 is FQNEAQ in the germline V gene. Here the CDR3 reads CASSPTGQPQHF. As DNA, the CDR3 is TGTGCCAGCAGCCCCACAGGTCAGCCCCAGCATTTT.